This T cell receptor beta chain was identified in a study of blood T cell repertoires in COVID-19. Study-wide background: Acute and convalescent COVID-19 specimens originated in the United States, Italy and Spain. From T cells, B-cell-depleted T cells, or PBMCs came the material, which was cDNA or gDNA.

In the original workflow: Estimated nucleated cell counts came from reference gene primer amplification. Profiling relied on immunoSEQ multiplex PCR, and the TCRdb table lists in-frame clones only, not all of them. That table gives V, J and clone size, and the DNA gave D and trimming. The sample lists 50,000 to 55,000 clones, about 85% seen once, with around 6% in the top ten. Material: peripheral blood. The clonotype originates from a man in his sixties with acute or convalescent COVID-19.

CDR3 in DNA: TGTGCCAGCAGCCCCACCGGACTGGGGGGAGAGCAGTACTTC. Translation: CASSPTGLGGEQYF. This chain joins TRBV7-3 and TRBJ2-7; D perhaps matches TRBD2 (6 bases). This CDR3 is built from 14 residues. V lost 5 bases to trimming and J lost 7 bases, with 18 bases between them. Looked up from germline, CDR1 is SGHTA and CDR2 is FQGTGA.